This record covers a single T cell receptor beta chain. Its target is not known. The junction departs from the called germline gene at one end, perhaps through a read error. Study-wide findings and caveats: Greatest tumor Treg TCR overlap was with tumor naive CD4+ cells. The TCR gene usage of tumor memory CD4+ T cells clustered together with blood and lymph node memory CD4+ cells and with lymph node naive CD4+ cells.

Constant-region reverse primers amplified full-length variable regions, followed by semi-nested Nested Universal Primer A PCR. TCRdb re-derived calls from the 5' RACE reads in MiXCR, one entry per CDR3 protein. The table includes tens of thousands of distinct CDR3 sequences, more than 25% detected once. Tregs were sorted as CD4+CD25+CD127-/low cells. The CDR3 loop spans 17 amino acids. Germline lookup yields CDR1 SEHNR and CDR2 FQNEAQ (reference sequence). Sequencing input: tumor-infiltrating Tregs sorted from the breast tumor. V is TRBV7-9 and J is TRBJ2-1; the D gene is possibly TRBD2 (5 bases). This clonotype was obtained from a female donor with breast cancer. CDR3 residues: CASSSGRIGPSNNEQFF. The CDR3 DNA is TGTGCCAGCAGCTCTGGGAGAATCGGGCCCTCCAACAATGAGCAGTTCTTC.